This T cell receptor beta chain was captured in a study of cytomegalovirus exposure and HLA in healthy donors. CDR3 length: 12 amino acids. Trimming pared 3 bases from V and 7 bases from J, leaving 9 bases between. Germline lookup yields CDR1 LNHDA and CDR2 SQIVND (reference sequence). Comments on this clone: Its antigen is not identified.

Findings of the study overall: The authors later found TCR association rates varying by HLA locus, with DRB1 most and HLA-C fewest. V- and J-gene trimming in TCR beta was tied to a missense DCLRE1C variant by an analysis performed later. The authors judged a highly shared variant cluster likely a sequencing artifact. The sole available immune exposure information was CMV serostatus.

Use of 60 Vbeta and 13 Jbeta primers characterized the PCR. Sequencing used immunoSEQ multiplex PCR; TCRdb keeps in-frame clones, though not all of them. The table includes approximately 210,000 clones, approximately 85% detected once. This sequence was found in a girl under 18 in good health and CMV-seropositive. The rearrangement uses TRBV19 and TRBJ1-2; no reliable D call. Sequenced: PBMCs. CDR3 amino acids: CASSIRSIGYTF. The CDR3 nucleotides read TGTGCCAGTAGTATCAGGTCGATTGGCTACACCTTC.